The rows below give T cell receptor beta chains drawn from one sample of a study of blood T cell repertoires in COVID-19. The method was immunoSEQ multiplex PCR; TCRdb's version includes in-frame clones alone and lacks a portion of them. The sample lists around 280,000 clones, around 84% occurring once. Sequenced sample: peripheral blood. The receptor set was obtained from a man aged 65-85 years with acute or convalescent COVID-19. Both conserved end residues are part of each CDR3. Fields, in order: J gene, clone size, V gene, D gene, CDR3 protein, CDR3 DNA. A D gene is named only where the DNA matches it firmly. Part of the rows lack a size; the others show once, few, many or a class for expanded clones.

J: TRBJ2-3
size: NA
V: TRBV30
D: TRBD1
CDR3: CAWTEGGAETDTQYF
DNA: TGTGCCTGGACCGAAGGGGGCGCCGAAACAGATACGCAGTATTTT

J: TRBJ2-7
size: NA
V: TRBV4-2
D: NA
CDR3: CASSQFFRAREQYF
DNA: TGTGCCAGCAGCCAATTTTTCAGGGCGCGGGAGCAGTACTTC

J: TRBJ1-3
size: NA
V: TRBV28
D: NA
CDR3: CASRGFRDYSGNTIYF
DNA: TGTGCCAGCAGAGGATTCCGGGACTACTCTGGAAACACCATATATTTT

J: TRBJ2-2
size: NA
V: TRBV30
D: NA
CDR3: CAWRLPSGELFF
DNA: TGTGCCTGGAGGCTGCCTAGCGGGGAGCTGTTTTTT

J: TRBJ2-1
size: NA
V: TRBV28
D: NA
CDR3: CASSSPLYHARGNEQFF
DNA: TGTGCCAGCAGTTCCCCCCTCTACCATGCCAGGGGCAATGAGCAGTTCTTC

J: TRBJ1-1
size: once
V: TRBV7-6
D: TRBD1
CDR3: CASSPRQGINTEAFF
DNA: TGTGCCAGCAGCCCTAGACAGGGAATAAACACTGAAGCTTTCTTT

J: TRBJ2-1
size: NA
V: TRBV2
D: TRBD2
CDR3: CASSVPSGRGNEQFF
DNA: TGTGCCAGCAGCGTTCCTAGCGGGAGGGGCAATGAGCAGTTCTTC

J: TRBJ1-5
size: NA
V: TRBV4-3
D: NA
CDR3: CASSQDRRGFGQPQHF
DNA: TGCGCCAGCAGCCAAGATCGTCGAGGATTTGGTCAGCCCCAGCATTTT

J: TRBJ1-2
size: NA
V: TRBV7-2
D: NA
CDR3: CASSPRTATLYGYTF
DNA: TGTGCCAGCAGCCCTCGGACAGCGACCCTCTATGGCTACACCTTC

J: TRBJ1-5
size: NA
V: TRBV2
D: TRBD1
CDR3: CASSVGQGNWNQPQHF
DNA: TGTGCCAGCAGTGTAGGACAGGGCAACTGGAATCAGCCCCAGCATTTT

J: TRBJ2-1
size: once
V: TRBV18
D: TRBD2
CDR3: CASSRSLAGDYNEQFF
DNA: TGTGCCAGCTCACGGAGTTTAGCGGGGGACTACAATGAGCAGTTCTTC

J: TRBJ2-7
size: NA
V: TRBV19
D: TRBD2
CDR3: CASSIEHGTSGSYEQYF
DNA: TGTGCCAGTAGTATAGAGCATGGGACTAGCGGTTCCTACGAGCAGTACTTC

J: TRBJ2-2
size: NA
V: TRBV19
D: NA
CDR3: CASSDPGLNTGELFF
DNA: TGTGCCAGTAGTGACCCGGGATTGAACACCGGGGAGCTGTTTTTT

J: TRBJ2-7
size: NA
V: TRBV7-9
D: NA
CDR3: CASSYRSPDYYEQYF
DNA: TGTGCCAGCAGCTACCGGTCCCCAGACTACTACGAGCAGTACTTC

J: TRBJ1-1
size: NA
V: TRBV2
D: NA
CDR3: CASSLDRGRPMNTEAFF
DNA: TGTGCCAGCAGTTTGGACCGCGGGCGACCCATGAACACTGAAGCTTTCTTT

J: TRBJ1-5
size: NA
V: TRBV6-2/TRBV6-3
D: NA
CDR3: CASSYRQPNQPQHF
DNA: TGTGCCAGCAGTTATAGACAGCCTAATCAGCCCCAGCATTTT

J: TRBJ2-7
size: NA
V: TRBV6-2/TRBV6-3
D: TRBD2
CDR3: CASIPGLAESYEQYF
DNA: TGTGCCAGCATCCCGGGACTAGCGGAGTCCTACGAGCAGTACTTC

J: TRBJ1-5
size: NA
V: TRBV12-3/TRBV12-4
D: TRBD1
CDR3: CASSYGTDQPQHF
DNA: TGTGCCAGCAGTTACGGGACAGATCAGCCCCAGCATTTT

J: TRBJ1-6
size: once
V: TRBV7-2
D: TRBD1
CDR3: CASSPGQGNSPLHF
DNA: TGTGCCAGCAGCCCGGGACAGGGGAATTCACCCCTCCACTTT

J: TRBJ2-3
size: few
V: TRBV5-4
D: TRBD2
CDR3: CASSGGKTSGRVTDTQYF
DNA: TGTGCCAGCAGCGGGGGGAAGACTAGCGGGAGAGTAACAGATACGCAGTATTTT